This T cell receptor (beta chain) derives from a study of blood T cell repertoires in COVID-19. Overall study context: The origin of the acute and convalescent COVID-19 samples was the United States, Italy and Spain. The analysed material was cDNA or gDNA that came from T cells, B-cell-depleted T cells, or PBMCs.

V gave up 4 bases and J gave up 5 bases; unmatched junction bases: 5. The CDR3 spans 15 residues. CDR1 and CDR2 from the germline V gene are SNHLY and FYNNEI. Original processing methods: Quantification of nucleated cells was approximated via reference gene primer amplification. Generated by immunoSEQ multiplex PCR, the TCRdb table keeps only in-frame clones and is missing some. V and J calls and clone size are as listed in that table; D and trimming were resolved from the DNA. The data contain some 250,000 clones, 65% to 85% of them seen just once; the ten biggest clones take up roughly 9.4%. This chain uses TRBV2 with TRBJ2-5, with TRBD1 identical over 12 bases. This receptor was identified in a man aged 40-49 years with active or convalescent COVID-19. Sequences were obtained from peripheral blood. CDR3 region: CASSGDRGLGETQYF. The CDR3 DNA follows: TGTGCCAGCAGTGGGGACAGGGGGCTCGGGGAGACCCAGTACTTC. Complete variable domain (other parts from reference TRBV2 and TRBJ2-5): EPEVTQTPSHQVTQMGQEVILRCVPISNHLYFYWYRQILGQKVEFLVSFYNNEISEKSEIFDDQFSVERPDGSNFTLKIRSTKLEDSAMYFCASSGDRGLGETQYFGPGTRLLVL.